This T cell receptor beta chain derives from a study of preoperative IRX-2 immunotherapy in early breast cancer. Looked up from germline, CDR1 is LGHNT and CDR2 is FRNRAP. The V and J ends lost 4 bases and 0 bases respectively, with 6 bases between them. The CDR3 has 14 residues. TCRdb keeps only in-frame clones here, not all; method: immunoSEQ multiplex PCR. The sample yields about 98,000 clones, about nine tenths seen once. This sample's treatment: preoperative locoregional IRX-2 cytokine immunotherapy. V and J are TRBV12-5 and TRBJ1-4; D gene uncertain. This specimen was tumor tissue, taken after IRX-2 immunotherapy. The origin of this receptor is a human donor with breast cancer. The CDR3 here is CASGSRATNEKLFF. DNA for the CDR3: TGTGCTAGTGGTTCGCGGGCAACTAATGAAAAACTGTTTTTT.